The T cell receptor (beta chain) under discussion was sequenced for a study of breast tumors, draining lymph nodes, adjacent tissues. General observations from the study: Tumor repertoires ranked between lymph nodes and nontumor tissue in diversity, with V and J gene preferences.

MiXCR, applied by TCRdb to the multiplex PCR reads, yields one record per CDR3 protein. The table has more than 12,000 distinct CDR3 sequences, around 55% seen once; the top ten hold 30% to 35%. Trimming removed 2 bases from V and 8 bases from J; junction bases left unmatched: 11. This CDR3 comprises 16 residues. From germline, CDR1 is SEHNR and CDR2 FQNEAQ (reference sequence). To note about this clonotype: No antigen is known for it.

The sequence was obtained from a female donor with breast cancer. Some clones in this sample may be carry-over from other donors' samples. The V and J genes are TRBV7-9 and TRBJ2-1; TRBD1 agrees at 8 bases. The specimen sequenced was tumor-adjacent breast tissue. The CDR3 region has the DNA TGTGCCAGCAGCTTAATTGGACAGGGAGCCAGCGATGAGCAGTTCTTC. Residues: CASSLIGQGASDEQFF.